This TCR beta chain was retrieved from a study of beta chain features in type 1 diabetes (dated by TCRdb to 2016 to 2019). In the study overall: Patients and healthy donors did not differ in mean age, gender distribution, total cell number or subset yield. Whereas all 30 or so donors provided naive and central memory subsets, regulatory and stem cell-like memory subsets were isolated from just 8 patients and about 8 healthy donors. The study compared the TCRB repertoires of sorted circulating CD4+ T cell subsets in recently diagnosed type 1 diabetes patients with those in matched healthy donors. Across all samples, about 110 million sorted cells were examined, and cell number per subset correlated strongly with RNA yield. On the study overall, not on this receptor specifically: Because small numbers of individuals were included in the HLA sub-analyses, any influence of HLA type on TCRB rearrangement was left unresolved. Naive, central memory and regulatory TCRB repertoires appeared to be more alike among patients than among healthy donors. Because cDNA was sequenced instead of genomic DNA, highly expressing activated cells could be over-represented, though the groups showed no difference in activation or CD3 levels. A moderate but significant shortening of TCRB CDR3 length was observed in type 1 diabetes patients in all four CD4+ subsets. Shorter templates might have been favored by PCR, but patient and control samples were amplified and corrected together, so both groups would have been affected equally by any skew. At VDJ recombination sites, patients with type 1 diabetes made fewer insertions and deleted more nucleotides, a pattern implying thymic rearrangement abnormalities.

The High Capacity cDNA Reverse Transcription Kit was used to reverse transcribe all of the isolated RNA, meaning that expressed TCRB transcripts were what got sequenced. Naive, central memory and regulatory T cell samples underwent deep immunoSEQ sequencing, averaging about 3.57 million total reads per sample. Sorted cells were lysed in RLT buffer and RNA was extracted with DNase-treated RNeasy Micro or Mini kits, depending on cell number. To prevent cross-contamination, every cell subset was processed on its own, while patient and healthy donor samples were processed together. TCRB sequences were amplified from cDNA with the immunoSEQ multiplex PCR, producing 87-bp fragments spanning the CDR3 region. Sequencing of the amplicons was done on the Illumina HiSeq platform. Processing in the source paper ran as follows. PCR bias was corrected computationally using synthetic template baselines, and reads within Hamming distance 2 were collapsed, with unmergeable singletons discarded. By aligning reads against IMGT, V, D and J genes, CDR3 length, and insertions or deletions at six rearrangement sites were assigned. Clonotype counts were normalized to sorted cell number within each subset before computing true diversity and Gini coefficients with the tcR R package. The overlap coefficient, calculated on TCRB nucleotide sequences, was used to quantify repertoire sharing. As a proxy for the pre-selection repertoire, out-of-frame TCRB sequences from naive cells were analyzed. TCRdb provides this immuneACCESS table in a form limited to in-frame rearrangements. Some clones are lacking; in checked studies, under half of them reflect an unresolved V gene, and why the rest are absent is not known. The V and J calls and the clone size are those of that table, but D and trimming were determined from the DNA. The sample yields hundreds of thousands of clones; around 14% were counted once. In total, the top ten clones hold roughly 0.035% of the sample.

A single peripheral blood draw of approximately 110 mL on average was collected from each donor into heparinised tubes. A BD FACSAria II was used to sort naive, central memory, regulatory and stem cell-like memory CD4+ T cells with a panel that included CD45RO, CCR7, CD25, CD127, CD95 and CD27. A purity above 98% was achieved for all sorted populations. Right away, PBMCs were isolated by Lymphoprep density gradient centrifugation and were stained directly, with no culture step. Samples were stained and sorted in pairs, with one healthy donor and one patient per experiment, so that batch effects were minimized. Concerning this clone itself: No cognate antigen has been identified for it. Base qualities are not at hand, and no much larger clone is one base apart.

V is reduced by 3 bases and J by 4 bases, leaving a spacing of 5 bases between them. CDR1 and CDR2 are read off the germline V gene as LGHNT and FRNRAP. Counted from cysteine to phenylalanine, this CDR3 has 12 amino acids. Of the read, only the CDR3 DNA is kept; its 36 bases are in frame from base 1. This TCR was recovered from a man aged 25 to 40 in good health. The rearrangement combines TRBV12-5 with TRBJ2-3, with no confident D gene call. The specimen was naive CD4+ T cells from blood. In light of the paper, this sample's cell subset or site label describes: true naive CD4+ T cells. The bases read TGTGCTAGTGGTTTCATCGCAGATACGCAGTATTTT. This encodes CASGFIADTQYF. With the portions outside the CDR3 filled from the reference TRBV12-5 and TRBJ2-3 genes, the complete variable region becomes DARVTQTPRHKVTEMGQEVTMRCQPILGHNTVFWYRQTMMQGLELLAYFRNRAPLDDSGMPKDRFSAEMPDATLATLKIQPSEPRDSAVYFCASGFIADTQYFGPGTRLTVL.